This entry lists 27 T cell receptor beta chains sequenced from one sample in a study of T cells in Graves' hyperthyroidism and ophthalmopathy. RNA transcripts provided the source from which TCR beta CDR3 regions were amplified. HTBI primers were the set used in a first-round RT-PCR of the TCR CDR3. TCRdb used MiXCR to reprocess the multiplex PCR reads, holding one entry per CDR3 protein. The profile covers under 350,000 distinct CDR3 sequences, with roughly 13% appearing a single time and about a third taken by the ten largest. The sequencing input was blood. Every receptor here comes from a woman in her thirties or forties with Graves' ophthalmopathy.

The DNA for the CDR3 is TGTGCCAGCACCATAAGAGGGATCTCTGGGGCCAACGTCCTGACTTTC. Its translation: CASTIRGISGANVLTF. The chain joins TRBV5-8 to TRBJ2-6, with D tentatively TRBD2 (5 bases). Trimming stripped 6 bases from V and 0 bases from J, with 13 bases between. Germline CDR1 is SGHTS and CDR2 is YDEGEE. The CDR3 length is 16 residues. The whole variable domain, remainder taken from reference TRBV5-8 and TRBJ2-6, is EAGVTQSPTHLIKTRGQQATLRCSPISGHTSVYWYQQALGLGLQFLLWYDEGEERNRGNFPPRFSGRQFPNYSSELNVNALELEDSALYLCASTIRGISGANVLTFGAGSRLTVL.

This clonotype was seen at least ten times. The chain uses TRBV3-1 and TRBJ2-1; TRBD2 aligns across 7 bases. Germline V lookup: CDR1 LGHDT, CDR2 YNNKEL (reference sequence). V lost 1 base, J lost 14 bases, and 11 bases stayed unmatched. The CDR3 is made up of 14 amino acids. This CDR3 is CASSQAPMVSGEFF. DNA for the CDR3: TGTGCCAGCAGCCAAGCCCCCATGGTGAGCGGGGAGTTCTTC.

This clonotype was observed many times. This chain links TRBV20-1 with TRBJ2-7; D is undetermined. Deletions cut 0 bases from V and 0 bases from J, with 12 bases between. The CDR3 consists of 15 residues. Germline lookup yields CDR1 DFQATT and CDR2 SNEGSKA (reference sequence). This chain's CDR3 is CSARDSGRLSYEQYF. In DNA form, the CDR3 reads TGCAGTGCTAGAGATAGTGGCAGGCTCTCCTACGAGCAGTACTTC.

This clonotype was counted many times. J is TRBJ1-1 and V is TRBV5-6; tentative D call: TRBD1 (5 bases). Looked up from germline, CDR1 is SGHDT and CDR2 is YYEEEE. The CDR3 covers 14 residues. Trimming pared 4 bases from V and 1 base from J, leaving 11 bases between. The CDR3 coding sequence is TGTGCCAGCAGCCCGGGACCGCAGAACACTGAAGCTTTCTTT. It translates to CASSPGPQNTEAFF.

The chain carries TRBV11-3 and TRBJ2-2; D unclear. Per the germline V gene, CDR1 is SGHNT and CDR2 is YENEEA. Trimming shortened V by 4 bases and J by 5 bases, and 11 bases separated the two germline ends. This CDR3 is built from 14 residues. The CDR3 coding sequence is TGTGCCAGCAGCTCCCAGGCCGAGACCGGGGAGCTGTTTTTT. Translating it yields CASSSQAETGELFF.

Many counts were recorded for this clonotype. This chain joins TRBV2 and TRBJ2-1; possibly TRBD1 for D (5 bases). The V gene lost 7 bases and the J gene lost 2 bases, with 15 bases spanning the gap. Germline assignment: CDR1 SNHLY and CDR2 FYNNEI. This CDR3 contains 15 residues. CDR3 region: CASKPTRQTYNEQFF. CDR3 DNA: TGTGCCAGCAAGCCAACTCGACAGACCTACAATGAGCAGTTCTTC.

With respect to this clonotype: One end of the junction varies from germline; a read error may be responsible. The chain carries TRBV18 and TRBJ2-3; D remains unclear. The germline gives CDR1 KGHSH, CDR2 LQKENI. The CDR3 consists of 12 residues. CDR3 DNA sequence: TGTGCCAGCCCACCACCGTTCAGTGCGCAGTATTTT. Protein sequence: CASPPPFSAQYF.

Only a few counts were recorded for this clonotype. This sequence joins TRBV11-2 and TRBJ2-5, with D possibly matching TRBD2 (5 bases). The germline CDR1 and CDR2 sequences are SGHAT and FQNNGV. CDR3 length equals 19 residues. Trimming stripped 5 bases from V and 5 bases from J, with 30 bases between. DNA of the CDR3: TGTGCCAGCAGCCCACTAGTCCCGTCTCGCTGGGTAGATGGGGAGACCCAGTACTTC. This sequence encodes CASSPLVPSRWVDGETQYF. The entire variable domain, with the rest obtained from reference TRBV11-2 and TRBJ2-5, is as follows: EAGVAQSPRYKIIEKRQSVAFWCNPISGHATLYWYQQILGQGPKLLIQFQNNGVVDDSQLPKDRFSAERLKGVDSTLKIQPAKLEDSAVYLCASSPLVPSRWVDGETQYFGPGTRLLVL.

Many counts were recorded for this clonotype. The V and J genes are TRBV6-2 or TRBV6-3 and TRBJ1-1; TRBD1 matches 8 bases. This CDR3 has 13 residues. V trimming: 7 bases; J trimming: 4 bases; junction bases outside the gene matches: 5. Germline CDR1 reads MNHEY; CDR2 reads SVGEGT. CDR3 DNA sequence: TGTGCCAGCACCGCGACAGGGGCCACTGAAGCTTTCTTT. It yields the protein CASTATGATEAFF.

This clonotype was seen only a few times. CDR3 protein: CASTGTGGYTIYF. The CDR3 nucleotides read TGTGCCAGCACCGGGACAGGGGGTTACACCATATATTTT. This rearrangement joins TRBV25-1 to TRBJ1-3; 11 positions match TRBD1. The CDR3 runs 13 residues. The germline V gene encodes CDR1 MGHDK and CDR2 SYGVNS. The V gene end was trimmed by 7 bases and the J gene end by 8 bases; junction bases not matched to a gene: 4.

This clonotype has ten or more counts. The chain uses TRBV6-1 and TRBJ2-1; possible D gene TRBD1, 6 bases. CDR1 and CDR2 (germline): MNHNS, SASEGT. CDR3 length: 17 residues. The V end was cut by 7 bases, the J end by 3 bases, with 22 bases between. DNA for the CDR3: TGTGCCAGCACGGGCACAGGGCTCTCCGCTGGCTACAATGAGCAGTTCTTC. Residues: CASTGTGLSAGYNEQFF.

This clonotype was seen ten or more times. The chain uses TRBV6-1 and TRBJ1-3; D is uncertain. Per the germline V gene, CDR1 is MNHNS and CDR2 is SASEGT. The V end was cut by 6 bases, the J end by 8 bases, with 8 bases between. The CDR3 runs 11 residues. For the CDR3, the DNA is TGTGCCAGCAGACTTGGGGACACCATATATTTT. Translated, it gives CASRLGDTIYF.

The table lists this clonotype with a few counts. The chain couples TRBV19 to TRBJ2-6; the D is unclear. V lost 2 bases and J 3 bases, leaving 20 bases between the germline ends. In germline, CDR1 is LNHDA, CDR2 SQIVND (reference sequence). The CDR3 extends over 19 amino acids. The CDR3 nucleotides read TGTGCCAGTAGTATAACCCACCTGGGTGTTGAGTATGGGGCCAACGTCCTGACTTTC. Its protein is CASSITHLGVEYGANVLTF.

This rearrangement joins TRBV6-2 or TRBV6-3 to TRBJ2-3; 7 positions match TRBD1. V trimming: 4 bases; J trimming: 5 bases; junction bases outside the gene matches: 6. The CDR3 has 14 amino acids. CDR1 and CDR2 from the germline V gene are MNHEY and SVGEGT. CDR3 in DNA: TGTGCCAGCAGTTCATGGACAGGCATAGATACGCAGTATTTT. Translation: CASSSWTGIDTQYF.

The rearrangement joins TRBV27 to TRBJ1-4; the match to TRBD1 covers 10 bases. Germline loops: CDR1 MNHEY, CDR2 SMNVEV (reference sequence). The trim removed 4 bases at V and 7 bases at J, leaving 3 bases unmatched. CDR3 length: 14 residues. The CDR3 is CASSSWDRGEKLFF. CDR3 coding DNA: TGTGCCAGCAGTTCCTGGGACAGGGGTGAAAAACTGTTTTTT.

In its sample, this clonotype was seen many times. The rearrangement joins TRBV7-9 to TRBJ1-6, with a tentative D call TRBD1 (6 bases). The CDR3 covers 14 residues. Trimming took 4 bases from V and 7 from J, leaving 11 bases between them. Looked up from germline, CDR1 is SEHNR and CDR2 is FQNEAQ (reference sequence). The CDR3 region has the DNA TGTGCCAGCAGCTCATCAGGGGTAAATTCACCCCTCCACTTT. Translating it yields CASSSSGVNSPLHF.

The gene calls are TRBV5-1 and TRBJ1-2, with D perhaps matching TRBD1 (6 bases). The CDR3 length is 14 residues. The germline V and J ends were trimmed by 4 bases and 8 bases, with 18 bases remaining between them. Germline V CDR1 and CDR2: SGHRS, YFSETQ. CDR3 bases: TGCGCCAGCAGCGAGACAGGCCCAAGCGGGGGCTACACCTTC. It specifies CASSETGPSGGYTF. The full variable domain, completed using reference TRBV5-1 and TRBJ1-2, is KAGVTQTPRYLIKTRGQQVTLSCSPISGHRSVSWYQQTPGQGLQFLFEYFSETQRNKGNFPGRFSGRQFSNSRSEMNVSTLELGDSALYLCASSETGPSGGYTFGSGTRLTVV.

This clonotype is a singleton in its sample. A much larger clone lies one base from this, so it may be a read error. CDR3 loop: CARRFGNTIYF. The DNA for the CDR3 is TGTGCCAGGCGCTTTGGAAACACCATATATTTT. The chain combines TRBV2 with TRBJ1-3, with D unresolved. The CDR3 loop spans 11 amino acids. The germline V gene encodes CDR1 SNHLY and CDR2 FYNNEI. Between the trimmed V and J ends, which lost 9 bases and 3 bases, there was a span of 6 bases.

This clonotype occurred many times. This chain connects TRBV10-1 to TRBJ2-3; 7 nucleotides agree with TRBD1. The CDR3 length is 13 residues. Trimming at V came to 8 bases and at J to 5 bases, leaving 7 bases not matched to a gene. Germline loops: CDR1 WNHNN, CDR2 SYGVQD (reference sequence). CDR3 amino acids: CASARPGGDTQYF. The DNA of the CDR3 is TGCGCCAGCGCAAGGCCAGGGGGAGATACGCAGTATTTT.

This clonotype was detected many times. This chain's CDR3 is CSAERSTEAFF. CDR3 in DNA: TGCAGTGCTGAGAGGTCCACTGAAGCTTTCTTT. The chain links TRBV20-1 to TRBJ1-1, with no clear D. Looked up from germline, CDR1 is DFQATT and CDR2 is SNEGSKA (reference sequence). The V and J ends lost 5 bases and 4 bases respectively, with 8 bases between them. The CDR3 covers 11 residues.

This clonotype was detected ten times or more. The chain is built from TRBV7-2 and TRBJ2-4, with a possible D match to TRBD1 (6 bases). Germline V gene data show CDR1 as SGHTA and CDR2 as FQGNSA. The CDR3 consists of 17 residues. Trimming took off 1 base at V and 2 bases at J, with 15 bases between the two ends. The CDR3 DNA follows: TGTGCCAGCAGCTTAGGGGTACAGGGTGAGCCCAAAAACATTCAGTACTTC. Translating gives CASSLGVQGEPKNIQYF.

This clonotype has ten or more counts. The genes are TRBV2 and TRBJ2-3; D might be TRBD1 (5 bases). V was trimmed by 4 bases and J by 4 bases, leaving 15 bases between them. From germline, CDR1 is SNHLY and CDR2 FYNNEI. CDR3 length: 15 residues. The CDR3, as DNA: TGTGCCAGCAGTGTGTGGCAGGGAAAAGCAGATACGCAGTATTTT. As protein: CASSVWQGKADTQYF.

The table lists this clonotype with a few counts. V is TRBV20-1 and J is TRBJ1-2; 8 bases are shared with TRBD1. With V trimmed by 1 base and J by 4 bases, 14 bases remained unmatched. The germline V gene has CDR1 DFQATT and CDR2 SNEGSKA (reference sequence). The CDR3 loop spans 17 amino acids. CDR3 loop: CSARGGTGPPSVYGYTF. CDR3 DNA sequence: TGCAGTGCTAGAGGTGGGACAGGCCCCCCATCGGTCTATGGCTACACCTTC.

This chain links TRBV28 with TRBJ2-4; 7 nucleotides align to TRBD1. The germline gives CDR1 MDHEN, CDR2 SYDVKM. V trimming: 0 bases; J trimming: 3 bases; junction bases outside the gene matches: 17. This CDR3 is 20 amino acids long. CDR3 residues: CASSLCRRQGWAGDKNIQYF. In nucleotides, the CDR3 is TGTGCCAGCAGTTTATGCAGGAGACAGGGATGGGCCGGGGACAAAAACATTCAGTACTTC.

This clonotype was counted many times. V is TRBV6-1 and J is TRBJ1-4, with D uncertain. The CDR3 covers 15 residues. Germline CDR1 is MNHNS and CDR2 is SASEGT. V gave up 5 bases and J gave up 0 bases, with 10 bases separating them. The chain's CDR3 is CASSSVDATNEKLFF. The CDR3 DNA is TGTGCCAGCAGTTCCGTCGATGCAACTAATGAAAAACTGTTTTTT.

The table lists this clonotype with many counts. The rearrangement uses TRBV11-2 and TRBJ2-1; either TRBD1 or TRBD2 may supply D (5 bases each). CDR1 SGHAT and CDR2 FQNNGV come from the germline V gene. This CDR3 comprises 15 residues. Trimming took off 4 bases at V and 3 bases at J, with 13 bases between the two ends. The DNA of the CDR3 is TGTGCCAGCAGCTCCCTGAGGGGCAACTACAATGAGCAGTTCTTC. This sequence encodes CASSSLRGNYNEQFF.

This clonotype was counted only a few times. The V and J genes are TRBV7-2 and TRBJ2-5; TRBD1 might be the D (5 bases). V was cut by 5 bases and J by 5 bases, with 12 bases left in between. CDR3 length equals 13 residues. The germline gives CDR1 SGHTA, CDR2 FQGNSA. CDR3 sequence (DNA): TGTGCCAGCAGCCCCAGGGTTTGGGAGACCCAGTACTTC. This sequence encodes CASSPRVWETQYF.